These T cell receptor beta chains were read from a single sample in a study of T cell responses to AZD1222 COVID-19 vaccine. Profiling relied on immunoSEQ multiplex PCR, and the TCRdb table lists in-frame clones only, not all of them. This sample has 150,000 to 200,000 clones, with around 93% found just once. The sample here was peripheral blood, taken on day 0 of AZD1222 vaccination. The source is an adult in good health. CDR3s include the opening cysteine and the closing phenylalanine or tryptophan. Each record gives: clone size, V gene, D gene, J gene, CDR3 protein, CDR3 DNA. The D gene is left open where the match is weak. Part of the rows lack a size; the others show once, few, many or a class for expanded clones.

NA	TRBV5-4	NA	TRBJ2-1	CASSLTISSYNEQFF	TGTGCCAGCAGCTTGACGATAAGCTCCTACAATGAGCAGTTCTTC
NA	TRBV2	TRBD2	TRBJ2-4	CASNPPGGENIQYF	TGTGCCAGCAATCCTCCCGGGGGGGAAAACATTCAGTACTTC
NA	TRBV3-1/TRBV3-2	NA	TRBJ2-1	CASSQDRGQPYNEQFF	TGTGCCAGCAGCCAAGATCGGGGTCAACCCTACAATGAGCAGTTCTTC
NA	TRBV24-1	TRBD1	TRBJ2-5	CATSRRPGTGPRGETQYF	TGTGCCACCAGCCGCCGCCCCGGGACAGGGCCACGAGGGGAGACCCAGTACTTC
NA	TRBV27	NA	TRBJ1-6	CASSLWQINSPLHF	TGTGCCAGCAGTTTATGGCAGATTAATTCACCCCTCCACTTT
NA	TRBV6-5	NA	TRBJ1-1	CASSSTGWGVITEAFF	TGTGCCAGCAGTTCTACAGGGTGGGGCGTGATCACTGAAGCTTTCTTT
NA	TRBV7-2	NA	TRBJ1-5	CASSSTNNQPQHF	TGTGCCAGCAGCTCGACCAACAATCAGCCCCAGCATTTT
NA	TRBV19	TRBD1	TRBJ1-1	CASILRGLNTEAFF	TGTGCCAGTATCCTCAGGGGGCTGAACACTGAAGCTTTCTTT
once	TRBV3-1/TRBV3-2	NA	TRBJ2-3	CASSRWTASDTQYF	TGTGCCAGCAGCCGGTGGACGGCCTCGGATACGCAGTATTTT
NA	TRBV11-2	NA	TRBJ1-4	CASSLGGVGEKLFF	TGTGCCAGCAGCTTAGGTGGTGTAGGGGAGAAACTGTTTTTT
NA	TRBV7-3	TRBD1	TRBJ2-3	CASRVTGTSTDTQYF	TGTGCCAGCAGAGTGACAGGGACGTCCACAGATACGCAGTATTTT
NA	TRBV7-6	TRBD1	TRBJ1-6	CASTPGTEGGSPLHF	TGTGCCAGCACGCCCGGGACAGAAGGAGGATCACCCCTCCACTTT
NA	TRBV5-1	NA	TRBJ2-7	CASSLALSRDEQYF	TGCGCCAGCAGCTTGGCCCTCTCAAGGGACGAGCAGTACTTC
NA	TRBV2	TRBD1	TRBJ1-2	CASSLGPGTGVHGYTF	TGTGCCAGCAGTTTGGGTCCCGGGACAGGGGTTCATGGCTACACCTTC
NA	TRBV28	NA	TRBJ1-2	CASSPGLGDYGYTF	TGTGCCAGCAGCCCGGGTCTAGGGGACTATGGCTACACCTTC
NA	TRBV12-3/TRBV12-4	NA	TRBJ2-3	CASSFLDTQYF	TGTGCCAGCAGTTTTTTAGATACGCAGTATTTT
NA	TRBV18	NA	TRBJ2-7	CASSRQIPYEQYF	TGTGCCAGCTCACGACAGATCCCCTACGAGCAGTACTTC
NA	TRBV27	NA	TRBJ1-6	CASSSGVLDSPLHF	TGTGCCAGCAGTTCGGGGGTGCTGGATTCACCCCTCCACTTT
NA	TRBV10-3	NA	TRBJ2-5	CAISETPSGRMETQYF	TGTGCCATCAGCGAGACCCCCAGCGGTAGGATGGAGACCCAGTACTTC
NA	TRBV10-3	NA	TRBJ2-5	CAISVSETQYF	TGTGCCATCAGTGTCTCCGAGACCCAGTACTTC
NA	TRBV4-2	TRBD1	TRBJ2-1	CASSPEGQGYYNEQFF	TGTGCCAGCAGCCCGGAGGGACAGGGGTATTACAATGAGCAGTTCTTC
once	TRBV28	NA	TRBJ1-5	CASSGFVHQPQHF	TGTGCCAGCAGTGGGTTCGTCCATCAGCCCCAGCATTTT
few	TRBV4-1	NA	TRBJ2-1	CASTLSPSGSYNEQFF	TGCGCCAGCACCCTCAGCCCCAGCGGGTCCTACAATGAGCAGTTCTTC
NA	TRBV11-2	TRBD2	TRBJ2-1	CASSAFLSTSGSYEQFF	TGTGCCAGCAGCGCCTTCCTTTCGACTAGCGGGAGCTATGAGCAGTTCTTC
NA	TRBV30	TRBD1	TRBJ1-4	CAWKGGLPNEKLFF	TGTGCCTGGAAAGGGGGCTTACCTAATGAAAAACTGTTTTTT
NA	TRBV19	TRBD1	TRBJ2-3	CASSLDRGPSDTQYF	TGTGCCAGTAGTTTGGACAGGGGGCCTAGTGATACGCAGTATTTT
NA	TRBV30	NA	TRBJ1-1	CAWSVFPGVNTEAFF	TGTGCCTGGAGTGTATTCCCAGGGGTAAACACTGAAGCTTTCTTT
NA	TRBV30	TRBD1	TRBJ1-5	CAWSLTGGGKPQHF	TGTGCCTGGAGTCTGACAGGGGGCGGAAAGCCCCAGCATTTT
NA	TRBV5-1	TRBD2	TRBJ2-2	CASSLALSGKAGELFF	TGCGCCAGCAGCTTGGCCCTTAGCGGGAAGGCCGGGGAGCTGTTTTTT
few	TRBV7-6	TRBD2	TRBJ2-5	CASSLGGGGISPETQYF	TGTGCCAGCAGCTTAGGGGGGGGAGGGATATCGCCGGAGACCCAGTACTTC
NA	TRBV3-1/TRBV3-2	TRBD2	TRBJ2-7	CASSQGPAGGHEQYF	TGTGCCAGCAGCCAAGGACCGGCGGGAGGCCACGAGCAGTACTTC
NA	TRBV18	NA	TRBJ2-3	CASSPRARLSTDTQYF	TGTGCCAGCTCACCACGGGCGCGGCTTAGCACAGATACGCAGTATTTT
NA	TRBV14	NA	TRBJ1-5	CASSQAGGNQPQHF	TGTGCCAGCAGCCAAGCCGGCGGGAATCAGCCCCAGCATTTT
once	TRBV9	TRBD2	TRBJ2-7	CASSSPGLGEGEQYF	TGTGCCAGCAGCTCCCCGGGACTAGGGGAAGGTGAGCAGTACTTC
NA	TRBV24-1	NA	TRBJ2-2	CATRNRDVGELFF	TGTGCCACCAGAAACAGGGATGTCGGGGAGCTGTTTTTT
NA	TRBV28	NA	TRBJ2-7	CASSPPISYEQYF	TGTGCCAGCAGCCCCCCCATCTCCTACGAGCAGTACTTC
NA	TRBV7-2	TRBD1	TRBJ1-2	CASNPGGGWGYTF	TGTGCCAGCAACCCTGGAGGGGGCTGGGGCTACACCTTC
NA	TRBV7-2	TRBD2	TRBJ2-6	CASSLWAGRGSGANVLTF	TGTGCCAGCAGCTTATGGGCAGGGAGGGGCTCTGGGGCCAACGTCCTGACTTTC
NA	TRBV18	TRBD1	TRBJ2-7	CASSPRTGRDEQYF	TGTGCCAGCTCACCACGGACAGGGCGGGACGAGCAGTACTTC
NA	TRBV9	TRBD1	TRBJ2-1	CASSVGQGSYNEQFF	TGTGCCAGCAGCGTTGGACAGGGGTCCTACAATGAGCAGTTCTTC
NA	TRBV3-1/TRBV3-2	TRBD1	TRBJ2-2	CASSQDRLHTGELFF	TGTGCCAGCAGCCAGGACAGGTTACACACCGGGGAGCTGTTTTTT
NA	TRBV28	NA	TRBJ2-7	CASSLSPTYEQYF	TGTGCCAGCAGTTTATCGCCAACTTACGAGCAGTACTTC
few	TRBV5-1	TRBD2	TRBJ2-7	CASSPSGSSYEQYF	TGCGCCAGCAGTCCTAGCGGGAGCTCCTACGAGCAGTACTTC
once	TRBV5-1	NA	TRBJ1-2	CASSLVAGRDYGYTF	TGCGCCAGCAGCTTGGTTGCGGGCAGGGACTATGGCTACACCTTC
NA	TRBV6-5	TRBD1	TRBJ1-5	CASRTGTQPQHF	TGTGCCAGCAGGACAGGGACTCAGCCCCAGCATTTT
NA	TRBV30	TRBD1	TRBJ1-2	CAWSGWTGGIEGYTF	TGTGCCTGGAGTGGGTGGACAGGGGGGATTGAAGGCTACACCTTC